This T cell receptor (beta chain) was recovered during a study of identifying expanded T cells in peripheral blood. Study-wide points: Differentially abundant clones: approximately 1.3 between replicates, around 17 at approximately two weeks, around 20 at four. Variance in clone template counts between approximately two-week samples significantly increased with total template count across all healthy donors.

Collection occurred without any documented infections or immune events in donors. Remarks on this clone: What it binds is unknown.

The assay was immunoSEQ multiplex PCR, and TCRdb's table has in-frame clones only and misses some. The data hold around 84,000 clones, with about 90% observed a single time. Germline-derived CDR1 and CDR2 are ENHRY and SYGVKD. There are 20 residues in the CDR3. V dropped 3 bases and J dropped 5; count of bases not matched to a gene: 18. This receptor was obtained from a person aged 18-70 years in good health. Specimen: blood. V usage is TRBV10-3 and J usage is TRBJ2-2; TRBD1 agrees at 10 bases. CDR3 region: CAISDILGQGNGRQTGELFF. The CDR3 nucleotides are TGTGCCATCAGTGATATTTTGGGACAGGGGAACGGGAGGCAGACCGGGGAGCTGTTTTTT.